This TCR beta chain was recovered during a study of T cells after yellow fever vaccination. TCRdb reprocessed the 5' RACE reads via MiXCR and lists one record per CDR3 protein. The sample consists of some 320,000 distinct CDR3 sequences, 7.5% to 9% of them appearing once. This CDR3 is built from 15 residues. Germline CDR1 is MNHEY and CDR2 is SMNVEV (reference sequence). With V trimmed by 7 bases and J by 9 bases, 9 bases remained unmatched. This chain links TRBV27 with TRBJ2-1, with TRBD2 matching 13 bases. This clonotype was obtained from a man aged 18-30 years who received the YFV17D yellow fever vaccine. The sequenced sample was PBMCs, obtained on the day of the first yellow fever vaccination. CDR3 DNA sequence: TGTGCCAGCAACCAACTAGCGGGGGGGCCGGTTGAGCAGTTCTTC. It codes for CASNQLAGGPVEQFF.